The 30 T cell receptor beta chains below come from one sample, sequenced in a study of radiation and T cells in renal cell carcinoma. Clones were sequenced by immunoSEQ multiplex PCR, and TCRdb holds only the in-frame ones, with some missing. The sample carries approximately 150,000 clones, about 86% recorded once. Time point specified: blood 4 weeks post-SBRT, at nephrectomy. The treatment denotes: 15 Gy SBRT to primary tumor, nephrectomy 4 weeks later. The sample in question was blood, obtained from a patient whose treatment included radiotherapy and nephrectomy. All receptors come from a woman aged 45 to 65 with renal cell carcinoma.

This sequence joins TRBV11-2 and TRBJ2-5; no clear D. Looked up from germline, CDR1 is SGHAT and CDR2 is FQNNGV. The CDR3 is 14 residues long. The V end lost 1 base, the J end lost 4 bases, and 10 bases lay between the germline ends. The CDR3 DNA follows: TGTGCCAGCAGCTTAGTTATCGCCTCAGAGACCCAGTACTTC. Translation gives CASSLVIASETQYF.

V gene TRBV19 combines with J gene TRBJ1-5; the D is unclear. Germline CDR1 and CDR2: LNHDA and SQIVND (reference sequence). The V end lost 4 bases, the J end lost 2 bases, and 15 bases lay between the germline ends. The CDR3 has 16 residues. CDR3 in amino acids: CASSTSQGSGNQPQHF. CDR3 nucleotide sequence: TGTGCCAGTAGTACCTCCCAAGGGAGCGGCAATCAGCCCCAGCATTTT.

The CDR3 sequence: CASSENGRDAEQYF. CDR3 DNA sequence: TGTGCCAGCAGTGAAAACGGCAGGGATGCCGAGCAGTACTTC. The chain links TRBV2 to TRBJ2-7; weak D call: TRBD1 (5 bases). This CDR3 contains 14 residues. V dropped 2 bases and J dropped 6 bases, with 14 bases sitting between them. The V gene's germline CDR1 is SNHLY and CDR2 FYNNEI.

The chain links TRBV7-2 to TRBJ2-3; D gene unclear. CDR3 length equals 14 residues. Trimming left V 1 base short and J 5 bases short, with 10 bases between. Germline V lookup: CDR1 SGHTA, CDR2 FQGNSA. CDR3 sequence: CASSLGTPGDTQYF. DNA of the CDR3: TGTGCCAGCAGCTTAGGGACGCCGGGAGATACGCAGTATTTT. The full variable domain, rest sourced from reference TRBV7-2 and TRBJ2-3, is GAGVSQSPSNKVTEKGKDVELRCDPISGHTALYWYRQSLGQGLEFLIYFQGNSAPDKSGLPSDRFSAERTGGSVSTLTIQRTQQEDSAVYLCASSLGTPGDTQYFGPGTRLTVL.

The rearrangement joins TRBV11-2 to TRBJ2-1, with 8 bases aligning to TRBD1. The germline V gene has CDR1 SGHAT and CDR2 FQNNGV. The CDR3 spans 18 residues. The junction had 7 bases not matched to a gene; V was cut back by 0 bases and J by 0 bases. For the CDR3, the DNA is TGTGCCAGCAGCTTAGATAGCAGGGGACAGGCCTCCTACAATGAGCAGTTCTTC. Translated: CASSLDSRGQASYNEQFF.

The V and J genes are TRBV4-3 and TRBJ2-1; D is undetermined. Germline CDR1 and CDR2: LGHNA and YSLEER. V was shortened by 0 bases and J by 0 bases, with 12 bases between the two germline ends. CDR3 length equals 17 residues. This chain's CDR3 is CASSQDRPVGSYNEQFF. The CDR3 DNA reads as TGCGCCAGCAGCCAAGATCGTCCGGTTGGCTCCTACAATGAGCAGTTCTTC.

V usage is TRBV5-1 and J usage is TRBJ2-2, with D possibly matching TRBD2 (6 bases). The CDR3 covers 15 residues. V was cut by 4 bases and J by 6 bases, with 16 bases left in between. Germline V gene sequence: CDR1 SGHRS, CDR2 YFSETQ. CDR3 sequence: CASSDGTRISGELFF. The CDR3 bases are TGCGCCAGCAGCGACGGGACTCGCATCTCCGGGGAGCTGTTTTTT.

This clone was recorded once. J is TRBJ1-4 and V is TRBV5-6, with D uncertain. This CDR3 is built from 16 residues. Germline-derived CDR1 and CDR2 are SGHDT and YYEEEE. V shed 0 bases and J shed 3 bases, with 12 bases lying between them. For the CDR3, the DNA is TGTGCCAGCAGCTTGGGACAAGGAGAGGCTAATGAAAAACTGTTTTTT. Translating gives CASSLGQGEANEKLFF.

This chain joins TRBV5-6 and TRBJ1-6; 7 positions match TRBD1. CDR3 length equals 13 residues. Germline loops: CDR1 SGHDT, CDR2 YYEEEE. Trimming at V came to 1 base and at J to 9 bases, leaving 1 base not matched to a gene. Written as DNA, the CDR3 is TGTGCCAGCAGCTTGACAGGGGTTTCACCCCTCCACTTT. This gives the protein CASSLTGVSPLHF.

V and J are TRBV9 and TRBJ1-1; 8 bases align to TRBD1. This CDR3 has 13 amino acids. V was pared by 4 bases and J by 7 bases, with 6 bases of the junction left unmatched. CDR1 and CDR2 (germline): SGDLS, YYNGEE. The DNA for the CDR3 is TGTGCCAGCAGCATTGAACAGGGGGGTGAAGCTTTCTTT. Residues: CASSIEQGGEAFF.

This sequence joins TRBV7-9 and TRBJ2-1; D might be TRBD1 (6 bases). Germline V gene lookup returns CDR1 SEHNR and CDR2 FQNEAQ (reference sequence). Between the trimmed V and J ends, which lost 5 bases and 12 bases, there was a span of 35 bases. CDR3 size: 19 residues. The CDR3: CASSLVRLVGGTPWVGQFF. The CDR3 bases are TGTGCCAGCAGCCTGGTACGATTGGTAGGGGGAACCCCCTGGGTTGGGCAGTTCTTC. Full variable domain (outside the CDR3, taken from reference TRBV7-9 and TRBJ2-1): DTGVSQNPRHKITKRGQNVTFRCDPISEHNRLYWYRQTLGQGPEFLTYFQNEAQLEKSRLLSDRFSAERPKGSFSTLEIQRTEQGDSAMYLCASSLVRLVGGTPWVGQFFGPGTRLTVL.

CDR3 coding DNA: TGTGCCAGCAGCGTCGACCCCGGGACTAGCGGGGGGAGGGGCACAGATACGCAGTATTTT. Translating gives CASSVDPGTSGGRGTDTQYF. J is TRBJ2-3 and V is TRBV9; 15 nucleotides agree with TRBD2. The germline CDR1 and CDR2 sequences are SGDLS and YYNGEE. Losses at the gene ends were 2 bases for V and 1 base for J; bases not matched to a gene: 11. The CDR3 is 20 amino acids.

CDR3 sequence (DNA): TGTGCCAGCAGCGTAGCCCAGCCCCCAGATACGCAGTATTTT. Residues: CASSVAQPPDTQYF. J is TRBJ2-3 and V is TRBV9; D is undetermined. The CDR3 contains 14 residues. V lost 0 bases, J lost 4 bases, and 9 bases lay in between. CDR1 is SGDLS, CDR2 YYNGEE, per germline.

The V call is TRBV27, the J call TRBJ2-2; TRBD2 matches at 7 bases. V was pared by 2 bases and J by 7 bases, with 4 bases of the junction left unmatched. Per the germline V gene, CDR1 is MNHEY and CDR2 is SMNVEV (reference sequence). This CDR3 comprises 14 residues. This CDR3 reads CASSLGRGGGELFF. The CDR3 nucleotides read TGTGCCAGCAGTTTAGGGAGGGGCGGCGGGGAGCTGTTTTTT.

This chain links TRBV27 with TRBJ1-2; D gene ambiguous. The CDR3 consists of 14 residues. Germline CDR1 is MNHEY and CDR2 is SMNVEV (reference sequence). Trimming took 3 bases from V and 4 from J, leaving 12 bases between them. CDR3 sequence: CASSLRRLSYGYTF. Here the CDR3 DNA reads TGTGCCAGCAGTTTGCGCAGATTGAGCTATGGCTACACCTTC.

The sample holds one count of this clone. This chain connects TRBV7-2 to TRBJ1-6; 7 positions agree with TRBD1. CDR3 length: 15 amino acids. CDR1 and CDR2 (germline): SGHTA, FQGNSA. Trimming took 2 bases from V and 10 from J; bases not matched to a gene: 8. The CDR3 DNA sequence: TGTGCCAGCAGCTTACCCACAGGGGAAGGGTCACCCCTCCACTTT. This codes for CASSLPTGEGSPLHF.

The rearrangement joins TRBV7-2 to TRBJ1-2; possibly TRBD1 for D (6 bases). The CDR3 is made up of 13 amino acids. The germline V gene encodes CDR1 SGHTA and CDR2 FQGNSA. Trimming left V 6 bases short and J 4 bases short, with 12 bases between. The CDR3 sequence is CASRFGGSYGYTF. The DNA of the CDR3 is TGTGCCAGCAGGTTCGGGGGCAGCTATGGCTACACCTTC. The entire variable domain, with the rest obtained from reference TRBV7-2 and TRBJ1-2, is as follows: GAGVSQSPSNKVTEKGKDVELRCDPISGHTALYWYRQSLGQGLEFLIYFQGNSAPDKSGLPSDRFSAERTGGSVSTLTIQRTQQEDSAVYLCASRFGGSYGYTFGSGTRLTVV.

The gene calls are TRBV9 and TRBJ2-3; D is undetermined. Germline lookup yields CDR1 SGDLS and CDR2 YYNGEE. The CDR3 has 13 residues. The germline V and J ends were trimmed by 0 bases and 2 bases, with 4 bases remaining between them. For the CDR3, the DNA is TGTGCCAGCAGCGTAGTTTCCACAGATACGCAGTATTTT. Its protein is CASSVVSTDTQYF.

This CDR3 is CASSEGGVKSGYTF. The DNA of the CDR3 is TGTGCCAGCAGTGAAGGAGGGGTGAAGTCTGGCTACACCTTC. The genes are TRBV6-1 and TRBJ1-2, with D maybe TRBD1 (5 bases). The CDR3 is made up of 14 amino acids. The germline gives CDR1 MNHNS, CDR2 SASEGT. Trimming cost V 1 base and J 7 bases, with 13 bases left between them.

CDR3 in amino acids: CASSYGVGTQYF. CDR3 in DNA: TGTGCCAGCAGCTACGGGGTCGGTACGCAGTATTTT. The genes are TRBV5-6 and TRBJ2-3, with D perhaps matching TRBD2 (5 bases). The CDR3 contains 12 residues. Trimming removed 3 bases from V and 8 bases from J, with 10 bases in between. Looked up from germline, CDR1 is SGHDT and CDR2 is YYEEEE.

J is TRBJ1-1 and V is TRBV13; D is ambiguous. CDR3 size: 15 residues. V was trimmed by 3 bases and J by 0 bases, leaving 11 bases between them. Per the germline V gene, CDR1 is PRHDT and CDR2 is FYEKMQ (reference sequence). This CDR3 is CASSFGNFMNTEAFF. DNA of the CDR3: TGTGCCAGCAGCTTCGGTAATTTCATGAACACTGAAGCTTTCTTT.

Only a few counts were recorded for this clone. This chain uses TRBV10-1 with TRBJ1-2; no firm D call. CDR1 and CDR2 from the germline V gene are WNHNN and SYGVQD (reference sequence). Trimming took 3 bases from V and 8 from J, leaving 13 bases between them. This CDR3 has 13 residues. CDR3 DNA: TGCGCCAGCAGTGATGGCAGGCTATCAGGCTACACCTTC. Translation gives CASSDGRLSGYTF.

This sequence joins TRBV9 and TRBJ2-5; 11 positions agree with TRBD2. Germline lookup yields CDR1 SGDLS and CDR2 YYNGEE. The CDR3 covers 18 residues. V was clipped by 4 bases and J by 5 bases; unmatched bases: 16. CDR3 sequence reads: CASSPRGGSGRADETQYF. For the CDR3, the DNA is TGTGCCAGCAGCCCGCGAGGGGGTAGCGGGAGGGCCGATGAGACCCAGTACTTC.

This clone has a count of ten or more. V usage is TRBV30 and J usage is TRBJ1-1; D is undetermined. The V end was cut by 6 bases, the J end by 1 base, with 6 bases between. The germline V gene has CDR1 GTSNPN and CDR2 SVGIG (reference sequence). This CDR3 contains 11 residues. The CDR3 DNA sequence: TGTGCCTGCGAGCGGAACACTGAAGCTTTCTTT. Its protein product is CACERNTEAFF.

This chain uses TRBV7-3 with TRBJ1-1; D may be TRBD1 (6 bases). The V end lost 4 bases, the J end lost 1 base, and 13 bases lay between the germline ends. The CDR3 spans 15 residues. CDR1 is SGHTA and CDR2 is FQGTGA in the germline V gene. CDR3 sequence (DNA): TGTGCCAGCAGCTCAACCGGGACACCGAACACTGAAGCTTTCTTT. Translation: CASSSTGTPNTEAFF. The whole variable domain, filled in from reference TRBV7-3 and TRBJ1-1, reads GAGVSQTPSNKVTEKGKYVELRCDPISGHTALYWYRQSLGQGPEFLIYFQGTGAADDSGLPNDRFFAVRPEGSVSTLKIQRTERGDSAVYLCASSSTGTPNTEAFFGQGTRLTVV.

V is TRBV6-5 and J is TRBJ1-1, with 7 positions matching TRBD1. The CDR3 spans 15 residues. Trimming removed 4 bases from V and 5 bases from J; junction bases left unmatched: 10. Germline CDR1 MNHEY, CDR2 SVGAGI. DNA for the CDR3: TGTGCCAGCAGTTCTCCGAGACAGGGCAAGACTGAAGCTTTCTTT. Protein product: CASSSPRQGKTEAFF.

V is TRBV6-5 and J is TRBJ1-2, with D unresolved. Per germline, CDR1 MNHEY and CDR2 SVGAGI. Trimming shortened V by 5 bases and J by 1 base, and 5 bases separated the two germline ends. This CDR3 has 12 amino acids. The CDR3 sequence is CASSARNYGYTF. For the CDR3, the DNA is TGTGCCAGCAGTGCCCGTAACTATGGCTACACCTTC.

For the CDR3, the DNA is TGTGCCAGCAGCGTCGGGACAGCCCAAAACTATGGCTACACCTTC. It codes for CASSVGTAQNYGYTF. The chain links TRBV9 to TRBJ1-2, with TRBD1 identical over 7 bases. V dropped 2 bases and J dropped 2; count of bases not matched to a gene: 6. Germline V gives CDR1 SGDLS, CDR2 YYNGEE. CDR3 length: 15 amino acids.

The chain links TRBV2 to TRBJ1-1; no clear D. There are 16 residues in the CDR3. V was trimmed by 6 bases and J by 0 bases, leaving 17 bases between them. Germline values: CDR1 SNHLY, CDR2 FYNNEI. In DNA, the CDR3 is TGTGCCAGCAGGAAGACCTTAGGACGGGTGAACACTGAAGCTTTCTTT. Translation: CASRKTLGRVNTEAFF.

CDR3 sequence (DNA): TGTGCCAGCAGTTTCAAAGGGGGCTACGAGCAGTACTTC. This translates into CASSFKGGYEQYF. The chain recombines TRBV27 with TRBJ2-7, with D possibly TRBD1 on 6 matching bases. Germline CDR1 is MNHEY and CDR2 is SMNVEV (reference sequence). The germline V and J ends were trimmed by 3 bases and 3 bases, with 9 bases remaining between them. This CDR3 has 13 residues.